This T cell receptor beta chain was identified during a study of Graves' ophthalmopathy and Graves' hyperthyroidism. Study-wide findings and caveats: Sensitivity reached 70% to 71% and specificity just under 75% when the model predicted ophthalmopathy progression.

Trimming removed 0 bases at V and 2 bases at J, with 9 bases between. Germline values: CDR1 SGDLS, CDR2 YYNGEE. This CDR3 is built from 15 residues. Among the exclusions were patients with other autoimmune diseases, uncontrolled infections, pregnancy or lactation. This clonotype was seen ten or more times. Its antigen remains unknown. Amplification of TCR beta CDR3 regions used RNA transcripts. Second-round multiplex PCR came after a first-round RT-PCR that employed HTBI primers. TCRdb fed the multiplex PCR reads into MiXCR, producing one record per CDR3 protein. The sample comprises about 1.2 million distinct CDR3 sequences, 35% to 45% of which are singletons, and 11% rests with the top ten.

The chain uses TRBV9 and TRBJ1-5; weak D call: TRBD1 (6 bases). Sequencing was performed on peripheral blood or thyroid tissue (not recorded which). This clonotype was sampled from an adult man with Graves' hyperthyroidism. DNA of the CDR3: TGTGCCAGCAGCGTAGCAGGGGAGGGCAATCAGCCCCAGCATTTT. The encoded protein is CASSVAGEGNQPQHF.